Here is one T cell receptor (beta chain) with its context. Its antigen remains unknown. TCRdb passed the RT-PCR reads through MiXCR, listing each CDR3 protein once. The sample holds hundreds of thousands of distinct CDR3 sequences; approximately 14% are singletons and the top ten take 5.5% to 8%. This sample is part of a study of response to subunit inactivated influenza vaccine. Findings and caveats of the study: Authors suggested each seasonal influenza vaccination recruits few new T cells.

Germline V lookup: CDR1 SGDLS, CDR2 YYNGEE. Trimming pared 4 bases from V and 6 bases from J, leaving 15 bases between. The CDR3 spans 14 residues. The rearrangement links TRBV9 to TRBJ2-3; no clear D gene. This receptor was taken from a man aged 45-65 years who received an inactivated influenza vaccine. Source: PBMCs from blood, taken around 15 days before vaccination. CDR3 in amino acids: CASSWFAEADTQYF. The CDR3 DNA reads TGTGCCAGCAGCTGGTTTGCCGAGGCGGATACGCAGTATTTT.